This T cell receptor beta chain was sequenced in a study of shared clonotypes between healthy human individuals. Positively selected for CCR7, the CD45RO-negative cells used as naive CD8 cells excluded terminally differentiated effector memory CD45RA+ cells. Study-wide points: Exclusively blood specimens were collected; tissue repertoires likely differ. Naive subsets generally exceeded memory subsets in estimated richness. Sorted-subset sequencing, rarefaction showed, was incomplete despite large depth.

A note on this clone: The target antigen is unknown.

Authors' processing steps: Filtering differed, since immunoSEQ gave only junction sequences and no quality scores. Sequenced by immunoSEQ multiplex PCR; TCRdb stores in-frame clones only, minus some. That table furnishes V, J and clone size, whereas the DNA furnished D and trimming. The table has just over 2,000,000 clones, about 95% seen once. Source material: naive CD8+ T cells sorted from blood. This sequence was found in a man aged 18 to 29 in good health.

Here the CDR3 reads CASSLTGGLRETQYF. CDR3 nucleotides: TGTGCCAGCAGCTTGACTGGAGGGTTGAGAGAGACCCAGTACTTC. V usage is TRBV5-6 and J usage is TRBJ2-5, with D possibly being TRBD2 (6 bases). Trimming took 1 base from V and 4 from J, leaving 14 bases between them. Germline-derived CDR1 and CDR2 are SGHDT and YYEEEE. The CDR3 is 15 residues long.